This T cell receptor beta chain was profiled in a study of T cell repertoires and HLA-DP antigens (dated by TCRdb to the late 2010s). Regarding the complete study: The study used an in vitro model of CD4+ T cell alloreactivity in which transduced HeLa cells presented allogeneic HLA-DP. An average DNA input of about 220 ng was used for sorted CD137+CD4+ samples, compared with approximately 1,300 ng for pre-culture CD4+ samples. The three donors were two male and one female, with ages ranging from the 18-to-29 to the 60-to-69 age band. The two alloantigens modelled structurally similar versus dissimilar alloantigens, differing from self at one and approximately 9 peptide-binding groove amino acids, respectively. Findings and caveats that apply to the study as a whole: The naive and memory CD4+ repertoires were not analysed as separate populations. Limitations included only a few donors, a non-physiological HeLa antigen-presenting system, and the use of total CD4+ responder cells. Average cumulative frequency of clones undetected before culture was roughly 36% against one allele and about 51% against the other. Sorted CD137+ cells showed similar clonality against both alloantigens (approximately 0.36), much higher than the clonality of pre-culture samples (roughly 0.04).

The immunoSEQ multiplex PCR, with forward primers for 54 TRBV segments and reverse primers for 13 TRBJ segments, was used to amplify TCRB CDR3 regions. Pre-culture CD4+ samples were sequenced at deep resolution with a target of more than 150,000 T cell genomes. Sequencing of the amplicons was done on an Illumina HiSeq System, giving 87 bp reads that spanned the CDR3. Per the original workflow: PCR and sequencing errors in the reads were corrected, and CDR3 regions were defined by aligning to IMGT reference sequences. Template and unique rearrangement counts were estimated using synthetic template pools. Clonality was calculated as 1 minus Pielou's evenness. Richness was estimated with the Daley-Smith estimator. Morisita's index served as the measure of repertoire overlap. A clone counted as low-abundance if it appeared in cultured samples but went undetected in the pre-culture repertoire of the same donor. TCRdb mirrors the immuneACCESS table, restricted to in-frame sequences. Some clones are absent from its copies; in checked studies, under half trace to an unresolved V gene, and the reason for the others is unknown. Clonal size and the V and J genes are those of that table, whereas D and trimming came from the DNA. The sample contains about 73,000 clones, 80% of them found a single time. Jointly, the top ten make up 1.6% of the sample.

Untouched CD4+ T cells were isolated from Ficoll-separated PBMC through negative selection with magnetic beads, and an average purity of almost 98% was reached. Using magnetic beads, untouched CD4+ T cells were isolated from Ficoll-separated PBMC at about 98% purity, with only negligible CD8+ contamination. Peripheral blood mononuclear cells came from the buffy coats of a few healthy blood donors. Each of the three donors was CMV seronegative. Genomic DNA was extracted with the DNeasy Blood & Tissue Kit. For each subject, genomic DNA from sorted CD137+CD4+ cells and from pre-culture CD4+ baseline samples underwent TCRB sequencing. Points on this clone: Its antigen remains unidentified. It has no much larger one-base neighbor in the sample; base qualities were not kept.

The CDR3 runs 19 residues from the cysteine to the phenylalanine. The retained sequence is limited to the CDR3, 57 bases, with the frame set at the first base. As encoded in the germline V gene, CDR1 is SGHVS while CDR2 is FQNEAQ. V loses 1 base at its end and J loses 0 bases; junction bases beyond the gene matches: 9. The sequencing input was CD4+ T cells from PBMCs. The chain was built from TRBV7-8 and TRBJ2-1, with 10 bases matching TRBD2. The sequence came from a man between 60 and 70 years old in good health and CMV-seronegative. The CDR3 here reads CASSLGGLAGVSSYNEQFF. The DNA sequence reads TGTGCCAGCAGCTTAGGGGGCCTAGCGGGAGTAAGCTCCTACAATGAGCAGTTCTTC.